A single sample gave rise to the 7 T cell receptor beta chains below, sequenced in a study of T cell responses to AZD1222 COVID-19 vaccine. Clones were read by immunoSEQ multiplex PCR, and TCRdb kept only the in-frame ones, dropping some. The table lists approximately 100,000 clones, about 86% of them singletons, with about 3.5% in the top ten. The specimen was peripheral blood, collected on day 0 of AZD1222 vaccination. The receptors stem from an adult in good health.

In this sample, this clone turned up once. The gene calls are TRBV5-4 and TRBJ2-2; TRBD1 matches at 11 bases. The CDR3 covers 17 residues. Germline lookup yields CDR1 SGHNT and CDR2 YYREEE (reference sequence). Unmatched junction bases numbered 8, after V lost 0 bases and J lost 7 bases. CDR3 in DNA: TGTGCCAGCAGCTTGGCGGGACAGGGGGGCCGGAGCGGGGAGCTGTTTTTT. This translates into CASSLAGQGGRSGELFF.

The chain is built from TRBV11-2 and TRBJ2-7; no clear D gene. Trimming shortened V by 5 bases and J by 4 bases, and 24 bases separated the two germline ends. This CDR3 spans 17 amino acids. Germline CDR1 SGHAT, CDR2 FQNNGV. The CDR3 loop is CASSRYNLAAIIYEQYF. CDR3 in DNA: TGTGCCAGCAGCCGATACAACTTAGCCGCCATAATTTACGAGCAGTACTTC.

The V call is TRBV6-2 or TRBV6-3, the J call TRBJ1-2; 7 bases are a match to TRBD1. V lost 5 bases to trimming and J lost 0 bases; unmatched junction nucleotides: 15. Looked up from germline, CDR1 is MNHEY and CDR2 is SVGEGT. The CDR3 loop spans 18 amino acids. In DNA, the CDR3 is TGTGCCAGCAGTCCCCTTGACCTCGGACAGGCTTCTAACTATGGCTACACCTTC. Protein product: CASSPLDLGQASNYGYTF.

The chain recombines TRBV20-1 with TRBJ1-2; D is unresolved. The CDR3 runs 11 residues. Deletions cut 3 bases from V and 0 bases from J, with 2 bases between. Germline CDR1 DFQATT, CDR2 SNEGSKA (reference sequence). CDR3 loop: CSARSNYGYTF. Here the CDR3 DNA reads TGCAGTGCTAGGTCTAACTATGGCTACACCTTC.

The chain is built from TRBV5-4 and TRBJ1-6; D call uncertain. The ends were cut back, 0 bases at V and 8 bases at J, with 3 bases in the middle. The germline V gene encodes CDR1 SGHNT and CDR2 YYREEE (reference sequence). This CDR3 comprises 12 residues. In nucleotides, the CDR3 is TGTGCCAGCAGCTTGGATTATTCACCCCTCCACTTT. Encoded protein: CASSLDYSPLHF.

This clone was seen a handful of times. The rearrangement uses TRBV2 and TRBJ1-2; perhaps TRBD1 as D (5 bases). The V gene's germline CDR1 is SNHLY and CDR2 FYNNEI. V gave up 3 bases and J gave up 7 bases, with 15 bases separating them. The CDR3 covers 14 residues. CDR3 amino acids: CASSDEAGLVGYTF. The CDR3 DNA is TGTGCCAGCAGTGATGAAGCGGGGCTTGTTGGCTACACCTTC.

The chain combines TRBV5-5 with TRBJ2-7, with a possible D match to TRBD1 (5 bases). CDR1 is SGHKS and CDR2 is YYEKEE in the germline V gene (reference sequence). CDR3 length: 15 amino acids. The V end was cut by 0 bases, the J end by 3 bases, with 13 bases between. The CDR3 DNA reads TGTGCCAGCAGCTTGGCCGGCGCAGGGCTCTACGAGCAGTACTTC. As protein: CASSLAGAGLYEQYF.